One and the same sample provided the 7 T cell receptor beta chains below, sequenced in a study of blood T cell repertoires in COVID-19. Clones were read by immunoSEQ multiplex PCR, and TCRdb kept only the in-frame ones, dropping some. Of approximately 500,000 clones listed, approximately 89% are singletons. Sequencing was carried out using peripheral blood. These receptors were taken from a young man with COVID-19, enrolled during active disease.

The V call is TRBV3-1 (or the pseudogene TRBV3-2), the J call TRBJ2-7; 10 nucleotides match TRBD2. V was clipped by 1 base and J by 2 bases; unmatched bases: 14. Germline-derived CDR1 and CDR2 are LGHDT and YNNKEL (reference sequence). The CDR3 totals 19 residues. CDR3 amino acids: CASSQGSRVAGGAAYEQYF. The CDR3 DNA is TGTGCCAGCAGCCAAGGGTCTCGTGTAGCGGGAGGCGCCGCCTACGAGCAGTACTTC.

In its sample, this clone was seen a few times. The chain recombines TRBV19 with TRBJ1-2; D might be TRBD1 (5 bases). From germline, CDR1 is LNHDA and CDR2 SQIVND (reference sequence). This CDR3 is built from 15 residues. V lost 5 bases and J lost 3, with 16 bases in between. The DNA for the CDR3 is TGTGCCAGTAGTGAACAGGTTTCGGGGGACTATGGCTACACCTTC. Its protein product is CASSEQVSGDYGYTF.

CDR3 in DNA: TGTGCCAGCAGCTTAGTGCGAGGGAGCACAGATACGCAGTATTTT. Its translation: CASSLVRGSTDTQYF. The chain combines TRBV13 with TRBJ2-3; perhaps TRBD2 as D (5 bases). V lost 1 base and J lost 0, with 8 bases in between. The CDR3 loop spans 15 amino acids. Germline V gene sequence: CDR1 PRHDT, CDR2 FYEKMQ (reference sequence).

This clone was found a few times. The chain combines TRBV27 with TRBJ1-2; D gene ambiguous. The V and J ends lost 2 bases and 0 bases respectively, with 7 bases between them. The CDR3 consists of 14 residues. CDR1 MNHEY and CDR2 SMNVEV come from the germline V gene (reference sequence). The CDR3 DNA is TGTGCCAGCAGTTTAATCCGAGCTAACTATGGCTACACCTTC. Its protein product is CASSLIRANYGYTF.

CDR3 DNA: TGTGCCAGCAAGTTACTAGCGGGGACCAATGAGCAGTTCTTC. It yields the protein CASKLLAGTNEQFF. The V call is TRBV27, the J call TRBJ2-1, with TRBD2 matching 10 bases. There are 14 residues in the CDR3. The germline CDR1 and CDR2 sequences are MNHEY and SMNVEV (reference sequence). V gave up 7 bases and J gave up 6 bases; unmatched junction bases: 6.

This chain joins TRBV7-2 and TRBJ1-5; tentative D call: TRBD1 (6 bases). Trimming cost V 1 base and J 10 bases, with 11 bases left between them. Germline V gene data show CDR1 as SGHTA and CDR2 as FQGNSA. CDR3 length equals 13 residues. The CDR3 nucleotides read TGTGCCAGCAGCTTAGTTTCCAGGGGACCCCAGCATTTT. Its protein is CASSLVSRGPQHF. Looking up the rest from reference TRBV7-2 and TRBJ1-5 gives the full variable domain: GAGVSQSPSNKVTEKGKDVELRCDPISGHTALYWYRQSLGQGLEFLIYFQGNSAPDKSGLPSDRFSAERTGGSVSTLTIQRTQQEDSAVYLCASSLVSRGPQHFGDGTRLSIL.

The CDR3 spells CASSYKPGQGWGNTEAFF. In nucleotides, the CDR3 is TGTGCCAGCAGTTACAAGCCCGGACAGGGGTGGGGGAACACTGAAGCTTTCTTT. The chain carries TRBV6-2 or TRBV6-3 and TRBJ1-1, with 9 bases matching TRBD1. Per germline, CDR1 MNHEY and CDR2 SVGEGT. V dropped 2 bases and J dropped 1; count of bases not matched to a gene: 11. There are 18 residues in the CDR3.